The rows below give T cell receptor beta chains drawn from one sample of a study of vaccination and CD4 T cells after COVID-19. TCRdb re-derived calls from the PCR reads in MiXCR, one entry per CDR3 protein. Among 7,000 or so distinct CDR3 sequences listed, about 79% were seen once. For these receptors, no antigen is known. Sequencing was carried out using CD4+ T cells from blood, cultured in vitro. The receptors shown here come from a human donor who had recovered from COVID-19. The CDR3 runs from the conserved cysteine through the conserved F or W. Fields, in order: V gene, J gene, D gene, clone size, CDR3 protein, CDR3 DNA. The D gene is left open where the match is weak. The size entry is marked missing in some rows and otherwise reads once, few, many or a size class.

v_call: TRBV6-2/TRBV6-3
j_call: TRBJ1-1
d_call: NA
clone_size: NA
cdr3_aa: CASSYSVLPAFF
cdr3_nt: TGTGCCAGCAGTTACTCGGTCCTTCCAGCTTTCTTT

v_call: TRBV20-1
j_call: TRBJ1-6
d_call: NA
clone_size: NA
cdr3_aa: CSARLPLDVSYNSPLHF
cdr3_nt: TGCAGTGCTCGACTCCCTCTGGACGTCTCCTATAATTCACCCCTCCACTTT

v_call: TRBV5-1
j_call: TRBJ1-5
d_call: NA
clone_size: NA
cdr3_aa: CASSLEGGGGNQPQHF
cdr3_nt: TGCGCCAGCAGCTTGGAAGGGGGAGGGGGCAATCAGCCCCAGCATTTT

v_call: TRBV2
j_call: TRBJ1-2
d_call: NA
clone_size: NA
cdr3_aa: CASKDTGVWGYTF
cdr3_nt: TGTGCCAGCAAGGATACGGGGGTGTGGGGCTACACCTTC

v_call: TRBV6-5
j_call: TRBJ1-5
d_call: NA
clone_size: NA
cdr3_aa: CASSYAQNQPQHF
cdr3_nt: TGTGCCAGCAGTTACGCCCAGAATCAGCCCCAGCATTTT

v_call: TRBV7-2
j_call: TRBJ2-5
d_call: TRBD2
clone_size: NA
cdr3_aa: CASSRELAGGETQYF
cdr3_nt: TGTGCCAGCAGCCGAGAACTAGCGGGAGGGGAGACCCAGTACTTC

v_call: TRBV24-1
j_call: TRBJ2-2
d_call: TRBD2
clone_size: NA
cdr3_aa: CATSDLLADTGELFF
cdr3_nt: TGTGCCACCAGTGATTTACTAGCGGACACCGGGGAGCTGTTTTTT

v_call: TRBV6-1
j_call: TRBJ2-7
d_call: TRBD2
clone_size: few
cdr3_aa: CASRDYTYEQYF
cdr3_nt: TGTGCCAGCCGGGACTATACCTACGAGCAGTACTTC

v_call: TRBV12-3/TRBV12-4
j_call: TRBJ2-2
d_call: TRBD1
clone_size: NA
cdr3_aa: CASSQGTGNTGELFF
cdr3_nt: TGTGCCAGCAGCCAGGGGACAGGGAACACCGGGGAGCTGTTTTTT

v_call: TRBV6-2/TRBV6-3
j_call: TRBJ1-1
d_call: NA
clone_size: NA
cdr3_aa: CASSYSAEWSTEAFF
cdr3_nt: TGTGCCAGCAGTTACTCGGCGGAATGGAGTACTGAAGCTTTCTTT

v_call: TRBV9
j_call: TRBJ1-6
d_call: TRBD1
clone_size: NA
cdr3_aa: CASSARTGTENSPLHF
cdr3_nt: TGTGCCAGCAGCGCCCGTACCGGGACAGAAAATTCACCCCTCCACTTT

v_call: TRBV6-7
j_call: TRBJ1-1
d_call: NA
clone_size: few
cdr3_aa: CASSYGRGNTEAFF
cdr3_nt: TGTGCCAGCAGTTACGGCAGGGGGAACACTGAAGCTTTCTTT

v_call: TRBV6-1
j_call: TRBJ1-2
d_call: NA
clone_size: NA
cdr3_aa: CASSVVQGTEYGYTF
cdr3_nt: TGTGCCAGCAGTGTGGTTCAGGGCACCGAATATGGCTACACCTTC

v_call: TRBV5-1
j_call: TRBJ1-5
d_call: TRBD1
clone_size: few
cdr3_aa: CASSSGQGDQPQHF
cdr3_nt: TGCGCCAGCAGCTCGGGACAGGGCGATCAGCCCCAGCATTTT

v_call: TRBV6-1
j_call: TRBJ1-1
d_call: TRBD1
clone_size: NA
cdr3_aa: CASKADREWGTEAFF
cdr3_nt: TGTGCCAGCAAGGCGGACAGGGAGTGGGGCACTGAAGCTTTCTTT

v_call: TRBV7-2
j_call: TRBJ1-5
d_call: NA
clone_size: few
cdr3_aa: CASSLDGNSNQPQHF
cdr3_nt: TGTGCCAGCAGCTTAGACGGGAATAGCAATCAGCCCCAGCATTTT

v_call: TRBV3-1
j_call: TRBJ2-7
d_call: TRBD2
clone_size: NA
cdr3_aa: CASSHPAGEIQQYF
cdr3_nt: TGTGCCAGCAGCCACCCAGCGGGGGAGATCCAGCAGTACTTC

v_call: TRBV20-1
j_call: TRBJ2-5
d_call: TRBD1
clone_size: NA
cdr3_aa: CSASRDSQGTQYF
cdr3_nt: TGCAGTGCTTCAAGGGACAGTCAGGGGACCCAGTACTTC

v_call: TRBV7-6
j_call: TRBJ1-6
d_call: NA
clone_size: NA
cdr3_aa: CASSLSGAPLHF
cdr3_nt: TGTGCCAGCAGCTTATCGGGGGCACCCCTCCACTTT

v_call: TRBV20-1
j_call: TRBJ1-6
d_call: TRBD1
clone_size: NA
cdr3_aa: CSARAGGYNSPLHF
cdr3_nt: TGCAGTGCTAGGGCAGGGGGCTATAATTCACCCCTCCACTTT

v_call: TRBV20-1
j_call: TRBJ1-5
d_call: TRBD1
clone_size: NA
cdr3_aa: CSATADRGLVQEPQHF
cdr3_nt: TGCAGTGCTACCGCTGACAGGGGTCTGGTTCAGGAGCCCCAGCATTTT

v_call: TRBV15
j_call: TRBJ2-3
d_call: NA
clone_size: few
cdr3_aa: CATSRGEGGTDTQYF
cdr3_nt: TGTGCCACCAGCAGAGGGGAGGGGGGCACAGATACGCAGTATTTT

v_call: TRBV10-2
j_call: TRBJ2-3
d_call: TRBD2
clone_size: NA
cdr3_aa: CASTTSGGNPPRDTQYF
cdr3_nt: TGCGCCAGCACCACTAGCGGGGGGAACCCGCCCCGGGATACGCAGTATTTT

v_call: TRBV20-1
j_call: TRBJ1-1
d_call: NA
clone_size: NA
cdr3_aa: CSARVQNTEAFF
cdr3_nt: TGCAGTGCTAGAGTTCAGAACACTGAAGCTTTCTTT

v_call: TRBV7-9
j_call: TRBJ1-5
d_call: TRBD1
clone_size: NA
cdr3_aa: CASSTWTGRLGNQPQHF
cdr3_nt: TGTGCCAGCAGCACCTGGACAGGCCGTTTGGGCAATCAGCCCCAGCATTTT

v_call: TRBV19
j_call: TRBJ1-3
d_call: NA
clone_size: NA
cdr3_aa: CASRSEDTSGNTIYF
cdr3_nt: TGTGCCAGTAGGAGCGAGGACACGTCTGGAAACACCATATATTTT

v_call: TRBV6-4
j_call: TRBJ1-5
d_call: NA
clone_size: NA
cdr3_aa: CASSVEGNQPQHF
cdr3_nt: TGTGCCAGCAGTGTGGAGGGCAATCAGCCCCAGCATTTT

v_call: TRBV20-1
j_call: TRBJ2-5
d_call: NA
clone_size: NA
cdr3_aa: CSARVGYQETQYF
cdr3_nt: TGCAGTGCCCGAGTGGGGTACCAAGAGACCCAGTACTTC

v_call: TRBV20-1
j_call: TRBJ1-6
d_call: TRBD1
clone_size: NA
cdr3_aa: CSAREDREDSPLHF
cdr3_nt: TGCAGTGCTAGGGAGGACAGGGAGGATTCACCCCTCCACTTT

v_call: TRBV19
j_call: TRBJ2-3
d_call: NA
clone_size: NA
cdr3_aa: CASSSGIAGTDTQYF
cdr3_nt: TGTGCCAGTAGTTCAGGGATCGCGGGCACAGATACGCAGTATTTT

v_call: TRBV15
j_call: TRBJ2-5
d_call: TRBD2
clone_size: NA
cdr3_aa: CATSRGGGTQYF
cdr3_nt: TGTGCCACCAGCAGGGGGGGGGGGACCCAGTACTTC

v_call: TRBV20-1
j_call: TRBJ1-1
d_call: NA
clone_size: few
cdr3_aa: CSAPTGGMNTEAFF
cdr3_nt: TGCAGTGCCCCGACCGGGGGCATGAACACTGAAGCTTTCTTT

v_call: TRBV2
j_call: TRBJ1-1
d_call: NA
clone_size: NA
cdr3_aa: CASSAPLNTEAFF
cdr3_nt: TGTGCCAGCAGTGCCCCCCTGAACACTGAAGCTTTCTTT